A selection of T cell receptor beta chains follows, all from one sample in a study of read filtering for tumor transcriptome and immune sequencing. TCRdb re-called the reads through MiXCR, storing one row per CDR3 protein. The table lists some 140,000 distinct CDR3 sequences, over 10% of them singletons, with approximately 8% in the top ten. Sequencing was performed on a population of CD138-negative cells sorted from bone marrow. These receptors were collected from a donor aged 40 or older with multiple myeloma. CDR3s include the opening cysteine and the closing phenylalanine or tryptophan. Each record gives: CDR3 length, D gene, J gene, V gene, clone size, CDR3 protein, CDR3 DNA. D genes are given only for firm matches. Clone size is given for some rows only: seen once, a few or many times, or a class if the clone is expanded.

11,-,TRBJ2-1,TRBV7-2,many,CASSQDNEQFF,TGTGCCAGCAGCCAAGACAATGAGCAGTTCTTC
15,TRBD1,TRBJ1-5,TRBV5-6,-,CASSGGTGSSQPQHF,TGTGCCAGCAGCGGGGGGACAGGGAGCAGTCAGCCCCAGCATTTT
16,TRBD2,TRBJ2-5,TRBV5-5,many,CASSLGGSGSMETQYF,TGTGCCAGCAGCTTGGGGGGTAGCGGGAGTATGGAGACCCAGTACTTC
13,-,TRBJ2-1,TRBV10-3,many,CATTGNPSNEQFF,TGTGCCACGACAGGTAACCCCTCCAATGAGCAGTTCTTC
15,TRBD2,TRBJ2-1,TRBV19,few,CASSMISGRNYEQFF,TGTGCCAGTAGTATGATTAGCGGGAGGAACTATGAGCAGTTCTTC
15,-,TRBJ2-5,TRBV7-9,many,CASSPAVRAQETQYF,TGTGCCAGCAGCCCAGCCGTCAGGGCCCAAGAGACCCAGTACTTC
13,-,TRBJ2-5,TRBV12-3/TRBV12-4,many,CASSDSFQETQYF,TGTGCCAGCAGTGACAGTTTCCAAGAGACCCAGTACTTC
18,TRBD2,TRBJ2-4,TRBV7-2,many,CASSQRTSPALAKNIQYF,TGTGCCAGCAGCCAACGGACTAGCCCAGCACTAGCCAAAAACATTCAGTACTTC
14,TRBD1,TRBJ2-2,TRBV29-1,few,CSVWTGTNTGELFF,TGCAGCGTTTGGACAGGCACGAACACCGGGGAGCTGTTTTTT
15,-,TRBJ2-1,TRBV6-5,-,CASSSHGGAYNEQFF,TGTGCCAGCAGCTCCCACGGGGGCGCTTACAATGAGCAGTTCTTC
15,-,TRBJ1-5,TRBV19,many,CASTAYGTENQPQHF,TGTGCCAGTACCGCCTACGGGACGGAAAATCAGCCCCAGCATTTT
16,TRBD2,TRBJ2-2,TRBV7-2,many,CASSIRTSSLGGELFF,TGTGCCAGCAGCATTCGGACTAGCTCCCTGGGCGGGGAGCTGTTTTTT
16,-,TRBJ2-3,TRBV6-1,many,CASSESRATSTDTQYF,TGTGCCAGCAGTGAATCCCGGGCGACTAGCACAGATACGCAGTATTTT
14,-,TRBJ2-1,TRBV20-1,many,CSAIGVSSYNEQFF,TGCAGTGCTATAGGTGTTAGCTCCTACAATGAGCAGTTCTTC
14,-,TRBJ2-1,TRBV2,-,CASILGGAYNEQFF,TGTGCCAGCATCCTGGGGGGAGCTTACAATGAGCAGTTCTTC
15,-,TRBJ2-5,TRBV7-2,few,CASSLGFSGKETQYF,TGTGCCAGCAGCTTAGGTTTTTCAGGGAAAGAGACCCAGTACTTC
18,-,TRBJ1-5,TRBV5-4,-,CASSSQHLTEYSNQPQHF,TGTGCCAGCAGCTCGCAACACTTGACGGAGTATAGCAATCAGCCCCAGCATTTT
16,TRBD1,TRBJ1-2,TRBV14,many,CASSQDWDRTNYGYTF,TGTGCCAGCAGCCAAGACTGGGACAGGACTAACTATGGCTACACCTTC
12,-,TRBJ2-1,TRBV7-3,many,CASSLKGDEQFF,TGTGCCAGCAGCTTAAAGGGTGATGAGCAGTTCTTC
12,-,TRBJ2-7,TRBV20-1,many,CSASERDYEQYF,TGCAGTGCCTCCGAAAGGGACTACGAGCAGTACTTC
16,-,TRBJ1-5,TRBV6-1,-,CASSPFGRVVSQPQHF,TGTGCCAGCAGTCCATTCGGCAGGGTGGTTAGTCAGCCCCAGCATTTT
20,TRBD2,TRBJ2-3,TRBV4-1,many,CASSQVGLLARSSSTDTQYF,TGCGCCAGCAGCCAAGTCGGACTACTAGCGCGATCCTCTAGCACAGATACGCAGTATTTT
17,TRBD2,TRBJ2-1,TRBV5-1,few,CASSLETSGMVLNEQFF,TGCGCCAGCAGCTTGGAGACTAGCGGGATGGTATTAAATGAGCAGTTCTTC
17,-,TRBJ2-2,TRBV7-9,many,CASSPPRSGPNTGELFF,TGTGCCAGCAGCCCACCCCGAAGCGGCCCGAACACCGGGGAGCTGTTTTTT
15,-,TRBJ2-1,TRBV11-2,many,CASSLVHYPYNEQFF,TGTGCCAGCAGCTTAGTCCATTACCCCTACAATGAGCAGTTCTTC
15,-,TRBJ1-6,TRBV7-9,many,CASSPRAGGNSPLHF,TGTGCCAGCAGCCCGCGTGCGGGGGGGAATTCACCCCTCCACTTT
14,TRBD2,TRBJ2-7,TRBV20-1,many,CSASWTSGRYEQYF,TGCAGTGCTAGCTGGACTAGCGGGAGGTACGAGCAGTACTTC
16,TRBD1,TRBJ1-1,TRBV15,many,CATSRETGTGYPEAFF,TGTGCCACCAGCAGAGAGACCGGGACAGGGTACCCTGAAGCTTTCTTT
17,TRBD1,TRBJ2-7,TRBV6-4,many,CASSLMRDEQGAYEQYF,TGTGCCAGCAGTTTAATGAGGGACGAACAGGGGGCCTACGAGCAGTACTTC
23,-,TRBJ2-1,TRBV6-2/TRBV6-3,many,CASSYSDSPGGPGVAEQGNEQFF,TGTGCCAGCAGTTACTCGGATTCTCCCGGGGGGCCGGGAGTAGCGGAGCAGGGCAATGAGCAGTTCTTC
14,-,TRBJ2-2,TRBV25-1,many,CASSETDRRGELFF,TGTGCCAGCAGTGAAACCGACAGGCGCGGGGAGCTGTTTTTT
18,TRBD2,TRBJ2-1,TRBV19,many,CASSLASGSPFSYNEQFF,TGTGCCAGTAGTCTGGCTAGCGGGAGCCCTTTCTCCTACAATGAGCAGTTCTTC
15,TRBD1,TRBJ2-7,TRBV7-9,few,CASSLALGQGYEQYF,TGTGCCAGCAGCTTAGCGTTGGGACAGGGCTACGAGCAGTACTTC
14,-,TRBJ1-5,TRBV20-1,many,CSASNRRSNQPQHF,TGCAGTGCTAGTAACAGACGTAGCAATCAGCCCCAGCATTTT
13,-,TRBJ2-7,TRBV20-1,many,CSARRRAGQEQYF,TGCAGTGCTAGACGGAGGGCGGGCCAAGAGCAGTACTTC
14,-,TRBJ1-3,TRBV4-1,once,CASSQIPGGNTIYF,TGCGCCAGCAGCCAAATCCCTGGGGGGAACACCATATATTTT
15,-,TRBJ2-3,TRBV7-3,many,CASSLTGQSYDTQYF,TGTGCCAGCAGCTTAACAGGCCAAAGTTACGATACGCAGTATTTT
16,TRBD2,TRBJ2-1,TRBV5-4,many,CASSSGLAGLHNEQFF,TGTGCCAGCAGCTCTGGACTAGCGGGACTCCACAATGAGCAGTTCTTC
16,-,TRBJ2-5,TRBV6-5,many,CASSLWVGTLGETQYF,TGTGCCAGCAGTTTGTGGGTTGGCACACTGGGGGAGACCCAGTACTTC
12,-,TRBJ2-5,TRBV5-1,many,CASSEGWETQYF,TGCGCCAGCAGCGAGGGGTGGGAGACCCAGTACTTC
15,TRBD2,TRBJ2-1,TRBV20-1,many,CSARDGLAGHNEQFF,TGCAGTGCTAGAGACGGACTAGCGGGACACAATGAGCAGTTCTTC
18,-,TRBJ1-2,TRBV20-1,many,CSARDTYAQGRIGHGYTF,TGCAGTGCTAGAGATACTTACGCGCAGGGAAGGATTGGCCATGGCTACACCTTC
13,-,TRBJ2-1,TRBV18,many,CASSPPVAHEQFF,TGTGCCAGCTCACCACCGGTGGCCCATGAGCAGTTCTTC
16,-,TRBJ2-5,TRBV6-2/TRBV6-3,many,CASSSQLTAYQETQYF,TGTGCCAGCAGTTCACAGCTCACGGCGTACCAAGAGACCCAGTACTTC
14,TRBD1,TRBJ2-7,TRBV6-5,many,CASSPGQGSYEQYF,TGTGCCAGCAGTCCAGGACAGGGCTCCTACGAGCAGTACTTC
13,-,TRBJ1-1,TRBV10-2,many,CASRGLSEGGAFF,TGCGCCAGCAGAGGCCTCTCGGAGGGTGGGGCTTTCTTT
16,-,TRBJ2-1,TRBV11-2,many,CASSLSVGAAYNEQFF,TGTGCCAGCAGCTTATCCGTAGGGGCGGCCTACAATGAGCAGTTCTTC
16,-,TRBJ2-2,TRBV9,many,CASSVAADRNTGELFF,TGTGCCAGCAGCGTAGCGGCAGATAGGAACACCGGGGAGCTGTTTTTT
14,TRBD2,TRBJ2-1,TRBV7-7,many,CASSLVAGGNEQFF,TGTGCCAGCAGCTTAGTGGCGGGGGGCAATGAGCAGTTCTTC
13,-,TRBJ2-7,TRBV12-3/TRBV12-4,many,CASSLAGPYEQYF,TGTGCCAGCAGTTTAGCGGGGCCCTACGAGCAGTACTTC
16,TRBD1,TRBJ1-4,TRBV27,many,CASSSGQGPGNEKLFF,TGTGCCAGCAGTTCCGGACAGGGGCCGGGTAATGAAAAACTGTTTTTT
14,-,TRBJ2-1,TRBV2,many,CAIIIGVSYNEQFF,TGTGCCATCATTATAGGGGTGTCCTACAATGAGCAGTTCTTC
16,TRBD1,TRBJ2-5,TRBV19,many,CASSTTGTGVGETQYF,TGTGCCAGTAGTACCACCGGGACAGGCGTCGGGGAGACCCAGTACTTC
12,-,TRBJ1-2,TRBV12-3/TRBV12-4,many,CASSLAQEGYTF,TGTGCCAGCAGTTTAGCCCAGGAGGGCTACACCTTC
15,-,TRBJ2-1,TRBV6-5,many,CASSSRRGIYNEQFF,TGTGCCAGCAGTAGTCGTAGGGGGATTTACAATGAGCAGTTCTTC
14,-,TRBJ2-7,TRBV6-5,many,CASSYTTSSYEQYF,TGTGCCAGCAGTTACACCACTAGCTCCTACGAGCAGTACTTC
13,-,TRBJ2-1,TRBV7-9,many,CASSLPLHNEQFF,TGTGCCAGCAGCTTACCACTCCACAATGAGCAGTTCTTC
11,-,TRBJ2-7,TRBV6-5,many,CASSSRTEQYF,TGTGCCAGCAGTTCTAGGACCGAGCAGTACTTC
15,-,TRBJ2-4,TRBV20-1,many,CSAWESGGAKNIQYF,TGCAGTGCTTGGGAGTCAGGGGGGGCCAAAAACATTCAGTACTTC
18,-,TRBJ2-1,TRBV7-9,-,CPSSLGDKLWRVYNEQFF,TGTCCCAGCAGCTTAGGGGATAAACTATGGAGAGTCTACAATGAGCAGTTCTTC